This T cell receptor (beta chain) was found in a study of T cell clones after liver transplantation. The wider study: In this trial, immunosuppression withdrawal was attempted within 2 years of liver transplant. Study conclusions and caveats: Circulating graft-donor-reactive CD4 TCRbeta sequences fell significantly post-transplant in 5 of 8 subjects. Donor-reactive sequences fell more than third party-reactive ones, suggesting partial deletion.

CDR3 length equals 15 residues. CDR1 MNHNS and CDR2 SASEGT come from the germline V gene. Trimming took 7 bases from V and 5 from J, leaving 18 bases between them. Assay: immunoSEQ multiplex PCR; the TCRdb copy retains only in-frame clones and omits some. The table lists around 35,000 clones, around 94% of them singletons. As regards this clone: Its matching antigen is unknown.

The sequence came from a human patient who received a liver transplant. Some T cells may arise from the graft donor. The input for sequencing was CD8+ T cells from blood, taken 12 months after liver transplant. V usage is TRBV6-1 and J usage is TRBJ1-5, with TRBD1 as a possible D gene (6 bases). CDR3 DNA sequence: TGTGCCAGCATACTACAGGGAGGAGATTATCAGCCCCAGCATTTT. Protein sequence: CASILQGGDYQPQHF.